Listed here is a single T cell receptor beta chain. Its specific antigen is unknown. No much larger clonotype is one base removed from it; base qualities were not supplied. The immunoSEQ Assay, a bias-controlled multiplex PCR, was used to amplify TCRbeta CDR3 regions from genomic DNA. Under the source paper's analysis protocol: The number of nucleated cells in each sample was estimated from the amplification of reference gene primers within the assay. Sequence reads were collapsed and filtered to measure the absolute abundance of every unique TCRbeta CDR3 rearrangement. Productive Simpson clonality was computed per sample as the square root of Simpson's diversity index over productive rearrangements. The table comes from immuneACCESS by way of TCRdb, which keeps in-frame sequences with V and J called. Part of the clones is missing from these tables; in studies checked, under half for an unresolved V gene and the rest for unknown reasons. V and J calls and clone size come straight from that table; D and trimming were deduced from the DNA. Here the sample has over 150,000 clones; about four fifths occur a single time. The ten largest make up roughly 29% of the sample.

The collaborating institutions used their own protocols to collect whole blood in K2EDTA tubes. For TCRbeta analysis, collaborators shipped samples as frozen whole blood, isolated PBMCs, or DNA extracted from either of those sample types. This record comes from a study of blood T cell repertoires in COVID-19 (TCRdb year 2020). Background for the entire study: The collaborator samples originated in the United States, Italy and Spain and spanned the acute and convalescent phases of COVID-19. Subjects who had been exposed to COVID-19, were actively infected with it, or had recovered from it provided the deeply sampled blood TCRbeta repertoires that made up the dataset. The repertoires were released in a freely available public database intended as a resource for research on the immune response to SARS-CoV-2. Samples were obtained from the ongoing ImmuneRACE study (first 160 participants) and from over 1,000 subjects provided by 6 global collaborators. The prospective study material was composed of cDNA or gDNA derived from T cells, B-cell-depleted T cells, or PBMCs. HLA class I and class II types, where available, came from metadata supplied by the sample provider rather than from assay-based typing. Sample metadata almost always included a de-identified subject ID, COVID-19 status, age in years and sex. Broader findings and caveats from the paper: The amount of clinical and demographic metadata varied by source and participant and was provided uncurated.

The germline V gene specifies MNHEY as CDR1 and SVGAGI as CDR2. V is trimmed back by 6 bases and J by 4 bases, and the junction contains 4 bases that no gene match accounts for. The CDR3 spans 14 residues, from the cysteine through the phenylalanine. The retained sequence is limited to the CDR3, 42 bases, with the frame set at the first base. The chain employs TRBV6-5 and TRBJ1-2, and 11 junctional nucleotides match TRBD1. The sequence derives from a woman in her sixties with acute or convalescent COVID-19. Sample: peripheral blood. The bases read TGTGCCAGCAGAGGGACAGGGGGGGCCTATGGCTACACCTTC. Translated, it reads CASRGTGGAYGYTF.